Sequencing of this T cell receptor (beta chain) was carried out in a study of T-cell memory formation after mild COVID-19 listed by TCRdb under 2021. Some background on the complete study: TCR sequence clusters from the two donors were found to be largely donor specific. In two donors, T-cell clones that expanded and contracted after mild COVID-19 were tracked by sequencing TCRalpha and TCRbeta repertoires over time. The cohort was made up of two young adult volunteers, one female and one male, who were previously healthy.

Ficoll-Paque density gradient centrifugation was used to isolate PBMCs. TCRdb names Illumina NovaSeq 6000 as the instrument used. Using 5'RACE with constant-segment primers, TCRalpha and TCRbeta cDNA libraries were constructed, with sample barcodes and unique molecular identifiers added in the process. RNA was extracted from every sample with Trizol reagent. Libraries were amplified in two PCR steps, with a second sample barcode and Illumina TruSeq adapters added in the second step. The libraries were sequenced on an Illumina NovaSeq using 2 x 150 bp paired-end reads. Per the source publication's procedure: Reads were demultiplexed and collapsed into UMI-guided consensus sequences with migec v1.2.7. Using mixcr v2.1.11, UMI consensuses were aligned to TRA and TRB V and J templates and then assembled into clonotypes. A clonotype was counted as expanded or contracted only when both edgeR and NoisET called the clonotype significant, with the noise models trained on biological replicates. edgeR calls used a false discovery rate-adjusted p below 0.01 and a log2 fold-change threshold of 1. As an exploratory analysis of dynamics, max-normalized trajectories of the 1000 most abundant clonotypes were examined with PCA combined with hierarchical clustering. Separately sequenced CD4+ and CD8+ repertoires were used to assign the CD4 or CD8 phenotype of responding clones. TCRdb reworked the public reads: Q25 trimming with fastp, MiXCR clone assembly, productive beta chains retained. Rows with one shared CDR3 protein collapse into an entry with the most common genes and DNA. The V and J calls, along with clone size, are taken from TCRdb and not from the paper's own processing. The sample records about 110,000 distinct CDR3 sequences, 20% to 25% of which are singletons. About 42% of the sample goes to the ten largest clones.

Points the paper makes about the study in general: Whether the second-wave clones peaking on day 37 were SARS-CoV-2 specific was not confirmed. Contracting CD4+ clones were found mainly in CM and EM memory subsets, while CD8+ clones were enriched in EMRA. The study covered only a couple of mild cases, and larger cohorts including severe cases with pre-infection samples were considered necessary. The detection of some responding clones in pre-infection memory suggests that pre-existing cross-reactive memory T cells joined the SARS-CoV-2 response. Clones that contracted from day 15 to 85 showed balanced CD4/CD8 phenotypes, whereas a second wave of clones that expanded from day 15 to 37 leaned towards CD4+.

The sample holds many counts of this clonotype. The specificity of this receptor is unknown. No qualities accompany the bases; no much larger clone lies one base away. Trimming removed 5 bases from V and 5 bases from J; the gene matches leave 12 bases unexplained. In the germline V gene (reference sequence), CDR1 corresponds to GTSNPN and CDR2 to SVGIG. The CDR3 starts with the cysteine, ends with the phenylalanine, and has 15 residues. The only DNA kept is the CDR3, 45 bases in frame from the first base. The chain joins TRBV30 to TRBJ2-3, and TRBD2 aligns with 8 junction nucleotides. Sequencing input: PBMCs or a T cell subset sorted from them (not recorded which). The receptor comes from a man aged 18 to 30 who had mild COVID-19 (a few samples of this study predate the infection). The sample titles of this study are shuffled in the database, so cell type and time point are left out; the donor was told from shared clones. The CDR3 in this case is CAWHSGETQIDTQYF. The DNA is as follows: TGTGCCTGGCATAGCGGGGAAACCCAAATAGATACGCAGTATTTT.